This T cell receptor (beta chain) was captured by sequencing in a study of shared clonotypes between healthy human individuals. Study-wide context: The plates for each donor numbered three CD4 naive, three CD4 memory, two CD8 naive and one CD8 memory. Study-wide findings and caveats: Sequencing depth was expected to influence donor clonotype sharing. Rarefaction exposed incomplete sorted-subset sequencing despite large depth.

In germline, CDR1 is SGHRS, CDR2 YFSETQ. The CDR3 sequence is 17 residues long. V gave up 3 bases and J gave up 2 bases, with 21 bases separating them. About this clone itself: Its antigen is currently unknown.

For every subset, genomic DNA was evenly distributed across several immunoSEQ plates. The data were produced by immunoSEQ multiplex PCR, yet TCRdb's version contains in-frame clones alone and is incomplete. The sample shows about 2 million clones, 85% to 95% of them seen only once. The sequence was collected from a man aged 18 to 30 in good health. The specimen was naive CD4+ T cells sorted from blood. The subset here: CD45RA+ positively selected. J is TRBJ2-7 and V is TRBV5-1, with TRBD2 as a possible D gene (5 bases). The DNA of the CDR3 is TGCGCCAGCAGCTCTGGGTCAGGACTCCTAGGACCCTACGAGCAGTACTTC. Translating gives CASSSGSGLLGPYEQYF.